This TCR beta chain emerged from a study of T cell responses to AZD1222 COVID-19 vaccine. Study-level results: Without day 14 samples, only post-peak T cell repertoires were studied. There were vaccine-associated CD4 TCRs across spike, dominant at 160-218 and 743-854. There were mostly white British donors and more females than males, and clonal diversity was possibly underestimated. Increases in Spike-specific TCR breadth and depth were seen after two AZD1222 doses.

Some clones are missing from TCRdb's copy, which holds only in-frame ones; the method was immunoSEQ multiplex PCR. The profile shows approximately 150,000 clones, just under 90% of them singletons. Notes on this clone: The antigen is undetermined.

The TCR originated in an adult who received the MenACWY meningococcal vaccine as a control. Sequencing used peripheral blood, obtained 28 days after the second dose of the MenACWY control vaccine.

The CDR3 nucleotides read TGCGCCAGCAGCGAGACTAGCGGGATTTTAAATACGCAGTATTTT. Translated: CASSETSGILNTQYF. The rearrangement uses TRBV5-1 and TRBJ2-3; 11 bases are a match to TRBD2. The CDR3 consists of 15 residues. The V gene end was trimmed by 4 bases and the J gene end by 7 bases; junction bases not matched to a gene: 8. The V gene's germline CDR1 is SGHRS and CDR2 YFSETQ.